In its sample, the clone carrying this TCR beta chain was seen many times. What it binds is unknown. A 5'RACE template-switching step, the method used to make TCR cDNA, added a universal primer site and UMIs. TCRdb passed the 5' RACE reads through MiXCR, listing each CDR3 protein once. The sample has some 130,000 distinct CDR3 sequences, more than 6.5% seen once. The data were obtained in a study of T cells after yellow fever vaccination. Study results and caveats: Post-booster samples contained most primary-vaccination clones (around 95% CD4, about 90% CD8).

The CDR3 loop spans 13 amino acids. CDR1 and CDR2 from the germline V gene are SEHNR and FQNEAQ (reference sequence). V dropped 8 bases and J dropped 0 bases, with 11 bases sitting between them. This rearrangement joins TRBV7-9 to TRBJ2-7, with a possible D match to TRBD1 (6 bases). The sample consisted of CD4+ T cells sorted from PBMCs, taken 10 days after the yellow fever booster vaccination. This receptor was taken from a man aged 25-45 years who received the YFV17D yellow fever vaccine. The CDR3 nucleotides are TGTGCCAGCTCCCGGGACACCTCCTACGAGCAGTACTTC. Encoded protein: CASSRDTSYEQYF.